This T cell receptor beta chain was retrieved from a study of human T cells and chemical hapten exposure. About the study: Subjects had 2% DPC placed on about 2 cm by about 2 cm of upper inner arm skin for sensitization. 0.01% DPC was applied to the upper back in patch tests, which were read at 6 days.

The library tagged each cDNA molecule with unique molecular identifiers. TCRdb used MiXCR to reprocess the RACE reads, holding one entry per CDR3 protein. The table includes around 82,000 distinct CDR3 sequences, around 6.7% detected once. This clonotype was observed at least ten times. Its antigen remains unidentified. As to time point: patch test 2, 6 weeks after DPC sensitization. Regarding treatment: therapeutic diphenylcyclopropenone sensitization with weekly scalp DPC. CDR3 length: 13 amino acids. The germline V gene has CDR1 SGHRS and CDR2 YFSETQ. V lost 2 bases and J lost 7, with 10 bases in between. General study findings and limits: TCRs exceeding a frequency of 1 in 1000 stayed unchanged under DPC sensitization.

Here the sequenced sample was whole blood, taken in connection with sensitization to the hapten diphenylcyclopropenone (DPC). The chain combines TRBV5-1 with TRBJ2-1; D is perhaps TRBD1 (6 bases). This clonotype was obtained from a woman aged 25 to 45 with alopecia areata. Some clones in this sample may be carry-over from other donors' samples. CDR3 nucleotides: TGCGCCAGCAGCTTTCAGGGGATGAATGAGCAGTTCTTC. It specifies CASSFQGMNEQFF.